These T cell receptor beta chains were read from a single sample in a study of T cells after yellow fever vaccination. TCRdb re-derived calls from the 5' RACE reads in MiXCR, one entry per CDR3 protein. The sample has hundreds of thousands of distinct CDR3 sequences; about 13% are singletons. The input for sequencing was PBMCs, taken on the day of the yellow fever booster vaccination. The receptors here all came from a man aged 30-40 years who received the YFV17D yellow fever vaccine. The CDR3 runs from the conserved cysteine through the conserved F or W. Each record gives: clone size, V gene, D gene, J gene, CDR3 protein, CDR3 DNA. The D gene is left open where the match is weak. Some rows mark clone size as missing; the rest say once, few, many or name a class of expanded clone.

abundance: few; v_gene: TRBV5-8; d_gene: TRBD2; j_gene: TRBJ2-1; CDR3aa: CASTPRTSGRGGQFF; CDR3nt: TGTGCCAGCACCCCGCGAACTAGCGGGAGGGGGGGGCAGTTCTTC
abundance: few; v_gene: TRBV27; d_gene: NA; j_gene: TRBJ1-2; CDR3aa: CASPLGYTF; CDR3nt: TGTGCCAGCCCGCTGGGCTACACCTTC
abundance: many; v_gene: TRBV7-6; d_gene: NA; j_gene: TRBJ2-7; CDR3aa: CASSLVLGRQGQKPYEQYF; CDR3nt: TGTGCCAGCAGCTTAGTTCTGGGGCGGCAGGGCCAAAAACCTTACGAGCAGTACTTC
abundance: NA; v_gene: TRBV7-2; d_gene: NA; j_gene: TRBJ2-1; CDR3aa: CASSFSPSYNEQFF; CDR3nt: TGTGCCAGCAGCTTTTCTCCATCCTACAATGAGCAGTTCTTC
abundance: few; v_gene: TRBV2; d_gene: NA; j_gene: TRBJ2-1; CDR3aa: CASKSIDVSSYNEQFF; CDR3nt: TGTGCCAGCAAAAGTATTGATGTAAGCTCCTACAATGAGCAGTTCTTC
abundance: few; v_gene: TRBV20-1; d_gene: NA; j_gene: TRBJ2-7; CDR3aa: CSANSGSSYEQYF; CDR3nt: TGCAGTGCTAATAGCGGCAGCTCCTACGAGCAGTACTTC
abundance: few; v_gene: TRBV20-1; d_gene: NA; j_gene: TRBJ2-3; CDR3aa: CSASQTRGGRVDTQYF; CDR3nt: TGCAGTGCTTCTCAGACCAGGGGGGGCAGGGTTGATACGCAGTATTTT
abundance: NA; v_gene: TRBV20-1; d_gene: NA; j_gene: TRBJ2-3; CDR3aa: CSAPIAGGLSTDTQYF; CDR3nt: TGCAGTGCCCCCATCGCAGGGGGACTGAGCACAGATACGCAGTATTTT
abundance: NA; v_gene: TRBV6-5; d_gene: NA; j_gene: TRBJ1-4; CDR3aa: CASSYSYRGKNEKLFF; CDR3nt: TGTGCCAGCAGTTACTCGTATAGAGGGAAAAATGAAAAACTGTTTTTT
abundance: few; v_gene: TRBV2; d_gene: TRBD2; j_gene: TRBJ2-1; CDR3aa: CASSPTTSGRGREQFF; CDR3nt: TGTGCCAGCAGCCCCACAACTAGCGGGAGGGGTCGGGAGCAGTTCTTC
abundance: few; v_gene: TRBV27; d_gene: TRBD2; j_gene: TRBJ2-4; CDR3aa: CASSSSGGSTIQYF; CDR3nt: TGTGCCAGCAGTTCCAGCGGCGGGAGCACCATTCAGTACTTC
abundance: few; v_gene: TRBV12-3/TRBV12-4; d_gene: NA; j_gene: TRBJ1-4; CDR3aa: CASSSKGLPGEKLFF; CDR3nt: TGTGCCAGCAGTTCTAAGGGGCTCCCGGGGGAAAAACTGTTTTTT
abundance: few; v_gene: TRBV10-3; d_gene: NA; j_gene: TRBJ1-1; CDR3aa: CAIRRTEGSTEAFF; CDR3nt: TGTGCCATCAGAAGGACCGAGGGAAGCACTGAAGCTTTCTTT
abundance: few; v_gene: TRBV20-1; d_gene: TRBD1; j_gene: TRBJ2-7; CDR3aa: CSARRTGETVYEQYF; CDR3nt: TGCAGTGCTCGGAGGACAGGCGAAACGGTCTACGAGCAGTACTTC
abundance: many; v_gene: TRBV5-1; d_gene: NA; j_gene: TRBJ2-5; CDR3aa: CASSLPTETQYF; CDR3nt: TGCGCCAGCAGCCTTCCGACGGAGACCCAGTACTTC
abundance: NA; v_gene: TRBV12-3/TRBV12-4; d_gene: NA; j_gene: TRBJ1-1; CDR3aa: CASTTASFTEAFF; CDR3nt: TGTGCCAGCACGACCGCTTCCTTCACTGAAGCTTTCTTT
abundance: NA; v_gene: TRBV12-3/TRBV12-4; d_gene: NA; j_gene: TRBJ2-7; CDR3aa: CASSPIRGEQYF; CDR3nt: TGTGCCAGCAGTCCAATCAGGGGCGAGCAGTACTTC
abundance: NA; v_gene: TRBV5-1; d_gene: TRBD2; j_gene: TRBJ2-1; CDR3aa: CASSSLAGGGYNEQFF; CDR3nt: TGCGCCAGCAGCTCCTTAGCGGGAGGGGGGTACAATGAGCAGTTCTTC
abundance: few; v_gene: TRBV20-1; d_gene: NA; j_gene: TRBJ2-5; CDR3aa: CSATIETQYF; CDR3nt: TGCAGTGCTACGATCGAGACCCAGTACTTC
abundance: NA; v_gene: TRBV20-1; d_gene: TRBD1; j_gene: TRBJ2-1; CDR3aa: CSAIDMLTGGLYEQFF; CDR3nt: TGCAGTGCTATTGACATGTTGACAGGGGGCTTATATGAGCAGTTCTTC
abundance: few; v_gene: TRBV11-2; d_gene: TRBD1; j_gene: TRBJ1-2; CDR3aa: CASSGRTGDGYTF; CDR3nt: TGTGCCAGCAGCGGTCGGACAGGGGATGGCTACACCTTC
abundance: NA; v_gene: TRBV29-1; d_gene: TRBD2; j_gene: TRBJ2-1; CDR3aa: CSVESGVTSGEEFF; CDR3nt: TGCAGCGTTGAGAGTGGGGTCACTAGCGGGGAGGAGTTCTTC
abundance: many; v_gene: TRBV3-1; d_gene: NA; j_gene: TRBJ2-1; CDR3aa: CASSPFSGTYNEQFF; CDR3nt: TGTGCCAGCAGCCCCTTTAGCGGAACCTACAATGAGCAGTTCTTC
abundance: few; v_gene: TRBV27; d_gene: TRBD2; j_gene: TRBJ2-1; CDR3aa: CASRGRVDEQFF; CDR3nt: TGTGCCAGCCGAGGGAGGGTCGATGAGCAGTTCTTC
abundance: few; v_gene: TRBV7-8; d_gene: NA; j_gene: TRBJ1-5; CDR3aa: CASSLGTRLGEKTQHF; CDR3nt: TGTGCCAGCAGCCTAGGGACCCGGTTAGGGGAAAAGACCCAGCATTTT
abundance: few; v_gene: TRBV12-3/TRBV12-4; d_gene: NA; j_gene: TRBJ1-4; CDR3aa: CASSQTGGGEKLFF; CDR3nt: TGTGCCAGCAGCCAGACGGGAGGTGGTGAAAAACTGTTTTTT
abundance: NA; v_gene: TRBV27; d_gene: NA; j_gene: TRBJ1-5; CDR3aa: CASSLGGVNQPQHF; CDR3nt: TGTGCCAGTAGTTTAGGGGGAGTCAATCAGCCCCAGCATTTT
abundance: NA; v_gene: TRBV7-2; d_gene: NA; j_gene: TRBJ2-3; CDR3aa: CASSLAGGLPHTQYF; CDR3nt: TGTGCCAGCAGCTTAGCGGGGGGACTTCCTCATACGCAGTATTTT
abundance: few; v_gene: TRBV12-3/TRBV12-4; d_gene: TRBD1; j_gene: TRBJ1-2; CDR3aa: CASSRGQVRYGYTF; CDR3nt: TGTGCCAGCAGTCGCGGACAGGTTCGATATGGCTACACCTTC
abundance: few; v_gene: TRBV12-3/TRBV12-4; d_gene: NA; j_gene: TRBJ2-4; CDR3aa: CASSPWRGLAKNIQYF; CDR3nt: TGTGCCAGCAGCCCATGGCGGGGACTAGCCAAAAACATTCAGTACTTC
abundance: NA; v_gene: TRBV25-1; d_gene: NA; j_gene: TRBJ2-2; CDR3aa: CASSEFFNTGELFF; CDR3nt: TGTGCCAGCAGTGAATTTTTTAACACCGGGGAGCTGTTTTTT
abundance: few; v_gene: TRBV29-1; d_gene: NA; j_gene: TRBJ2-3; CDR3aa: CSVAPVLLTDTQYF; CDR3nt: TGCAGCGTTGCCCCAGTTCTCCTCACAGATACGCAGTATTTT
abundance: NA; v_gene: TRBV7-2; d_gene: NA; j_gene: TRBJ2-1; CDR3aa: CASSSSGILSDNEQFF; CDR3nt: TGTGCCAGCAGCTCCTCCGGGATATTATCGGACAATGAGCAGTTCTTC